Here is one T cell receptor beta chain with its context. Its specificity is not known. These gene names are mouse names. The read gets to within 4 residues of the CDR3 end, and the germline J gene fills in the rest. Isolated RNA was reverse transcribed into cDNA used as the sequencing template. The table came from immunoSEQ multiplex PCR; TCRdb's copy has only in-frame clones and leaves some out. There are 250,000 or so clones in the sample, none observed a single time. The CDR3 loop spans 13 amino acids. CDR1 and CDR2 (germline): NSHNY, SYGAGN. Between the trimmed V and J ends, which lost 1 base and 2 bases, there was a span of 7 bases. This sample is drawn from a study of CD8+ T cells in alopecia areata. Study outcomes and limitations: Normal skin contains resident alphabeta T cells, and these are also sequenced in scalp samples.

Researchers sorted pooled cutaneous lymph node cells on the basis of CD4, CD8alpha, NKG2D, NKG2ACE and other markers. The sequenced sample consisted of CD4+ T cells sorted from a lymph node. V usage is TRBV13-1 and J usage is TRBJ2-7, with D perhaps matching TRBD2 (6 bases). This TCR came from a C3H/HeJ mouse with alopecia areata. For this strain, the MHC haplotype corresponds to H2-k. CDR3 sequence: CASSDTGPYEQYF. The sequenced CDR3 bases are TGTGCCAGCAGTGATACTGGGCCCTAT.